These T cell receptor beta chains were read from a single sample in a study of blood T cell repertoires in COVID-19. Method: immunoSEQ multiplex PCR; TCRdb's copy keeps in-frame clones and lacks some. The sample records about 78,000 clones, over 75% being singletons. Material: peripheral blood. The source of these receptors is a human donor in a cohort sampled during active COVID-19. CDR3s leave out the opening cysteine and the closing phenylalanine or tryptophan.

v_gene	CDR3aa
TRBV18	ASSPPQGQGSYEQY
TRBV25-1	ASSVTAPTRDTQY
TRBV28	ASSLFTDIQGYT
TRBV6-2/TRBV6-3	ASSYSDRGLWSNQPQH
TRBV5-4	ASSWDRNTEAF
TRBV2	ASSESFRSYEQY
TRBV10-3	AISEGGWDTQY
TRBV28	ASSFRTGTISYEQY
TRBV5-5	ASSLEQGANTGELF
TRBV18	ASSPRGPPYPEAF
TRBV7-9	ASAQGLQPQH
TRBV11-3	ASSPRRGGDEQF
TRBV5-5	ASSPEGGGLYNEQF
TRBV2	ASSGQGAPGQPQH
TRBV9	ASSVEALAGGYEQY
TRBV7-2	ASSLLGSSYNEQF
TRBV2	ASSNRGYPNEQY
TRBV7-9	ASSLGRGTYNEQF
TRBV19	ASSPSTGPNEKLF
TRBV25-1	ASSEYVYSPLH
TRBV5-1	ASSLGETGSYEQY
TRBV6-6	ASKVGNNSPLH
TRBV5-1	ASSSQQGTGSPLH
TRBV6-2/TRBV6-3	ASSLDGVYGYT
TRBV19	ASSIGGTVIQPQH
TRBV5-5	ASNNQPGLGLNEQY
TRBV7-3	ASSLGPQYPYEQY
TRBV9	ASSPTGWGTEAF
TRBV5-6	ASSLAGGPGQIYGYT
TRBV30	AWSVQQGGNQPQH
TRBV6-5	ASSWDRDQPQH
TRBV2	ASSVNRGPVDTIY
TRBV6-5	ASREDLAKNIQY
TRBV6-5	ASRGGHGNEQF
TRBV29-1	SVESGTGLPYEQY
TRBV7-8	ASSLGEGTGGIYEQY
TRBV6-5	ASSRLRNTEAF
TRBV15	ATSSRQTSNYGYT
TRBV13	ASRGQGAGNTIY
TRBV3-1/TRBV3-2	ASSPRVPEGYGYT
TRBV11-3	ASSLSHGMAGRSNEQF